The T cell receptor (beta chain) under discussion was sequenced for a study of control samples from healthy donors and cancer patients. The method was immunoSEQ multiplex PCR; TCRdb's version includes in-frame clones alone and lacks a portion of them. The sample shows about 100,000 clones, about 88% of them seen only once. The CDR3 sequence is 14 residues long. Germline V gene sequence: CDR1 SNHLY, CDR2 FYNNEI. Trimming left V 7 bases short and J 0 bases short, with 12 bases between. This clone turned up a few times. This chain links TRBV2 with TRBJ1-1; D is uncertain. Material: blood. This TCR was sampled from a woman between 50 and 59 years old in good health. The CDR3 sequence: CASIWTDLNTEAFF. The CDR3 DNA reads TGTGCCAGCATCTGGACGGATTTGAACACTGAAGCTTTCTTT.